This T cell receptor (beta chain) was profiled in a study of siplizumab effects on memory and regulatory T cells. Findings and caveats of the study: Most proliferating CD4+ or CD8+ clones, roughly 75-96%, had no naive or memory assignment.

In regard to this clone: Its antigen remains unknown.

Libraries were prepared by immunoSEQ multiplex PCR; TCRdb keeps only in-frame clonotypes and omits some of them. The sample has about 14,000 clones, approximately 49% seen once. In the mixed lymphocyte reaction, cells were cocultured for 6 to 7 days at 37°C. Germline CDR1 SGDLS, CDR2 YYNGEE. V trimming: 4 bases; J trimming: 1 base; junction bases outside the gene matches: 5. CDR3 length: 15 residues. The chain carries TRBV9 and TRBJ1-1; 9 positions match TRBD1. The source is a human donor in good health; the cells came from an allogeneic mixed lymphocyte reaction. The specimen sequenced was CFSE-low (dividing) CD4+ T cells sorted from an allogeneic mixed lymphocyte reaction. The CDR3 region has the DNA TGTGCCAGCAGCCGAGGGACAGGGACGAACACTGAAGCTTTCTTT. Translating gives CASSRGTGTNTEAFF.